The 15 T cell receptor beta chains given below trace back to one sample, sequenced in a study of blood T cell repertoires in COVID-19. Some clones are missing from TCRdb's copy, which holds only in-frame ones; the method was immunoSEQ multiplex PCR. The sample has 150,000 to 180,000 clones; roughly 80% are singletons. The material sequenced was peripheral blood. Receptors were obtained from a woman aged 55-70 years with acute or convalescent COVID-19.

This chain uses TRBV9 with TRBJ1-5; D is possibly TRBD1 (5 bases). V gave up 4 bases and J gave up 4 bases, with 12 bases separating them. Germline assignment: CDR1 SGDLS and CDR2 YYNGEE. The CDR3 is made up of 14 amino acids. The CDR3 DNA is TGTGCCAGCAGCCAAACAGGAGAAAATCAGCCCCAGCATTTT. Protein: CASSQTGENQPQHF.

This chain links TRBV5-6 with TRBJ2-1; 7 bases are a match to TRBD1. The trim removed 4 bases at V and 8 bases at J, leaving 6 bases unmatched. This CDR3 comprises 13 residues. CDR1 SGHDT and CDR2 YYEEEE come from the germline V gene. The CDR3 bases are TGTGCCAGCAGCCTTTCACAGGGGTATGAGCAGTTCTTC. Amino acid sequence: CASSLSQGYEQFF.

The V gene is TRBV5-1, the J gene TRBJ1-2; D unresolved. V shed 1 base and J shed 7 bases, with 14 bases lying between them. The germline V gene has CDR1 SGHRS and CDR2 YFSETQ. The CDR3 runs 14 residues. CDR3: CASSLHGGGAGYTF. Written as DNA, the CDR3 is TGCGCCAGCAGCTTGCACGGAGGAGGAGCTGGCTACACCTTC.

V and J are TRBV4-1 and TRBJ1-2; D gene ambiguous. The CDR3 has 13 residues. Trimming shortened V by 0 bases and J by 4 bases, and 6 bases separated the two germline ends. Germline assignment: CDR1 MGHRA and CDR2 YSYEKL. This chain's CDR3 is CASSQEGGYGYTF. The CDR3 DNA follows: TGCGCCAGCAGCCAAGAGGGAGGCTATGGCTACACCTTC.

The V call is TRBV27, the J call TRBJ2-1, with a possible D match to TRBD2 (6 bases). Trimming removed 0 bases from V and 0 bases from J, with 9 bases in between. The CDR3 is 16 residues long. Germline V CDR1 and CDR2: MNHEY, SMNVEV (reference sequence). CDR3 bases: TGTGCCAGCAGTTTATCGTACGGGAGCTCCTACAATGAGCAGTTCTTC. Translation: CASSLSYGSSYNEQFF.

The chain is built from TRBV5-5 and TRBJ1-2, with D perhaps matching TRBD1 (6 bases). CDR1 and CDR2 from the germline V gene are SGHKS and YYEKEE (reference sequence). Trimming took 5 bases from V and 4 from J, leaving 18 bases between them. This CDR3 is built from 15 residues. The CDR3 nucleotides are TGTGCCAGCAGTCAAGGGTCAGGGGTGGGCTATGGCTACACCTTC. This sequence encodes CASSQGSGVGYGYTF.

The V and J genes are TRBV29-1 and TRBJ2-3; D is perhaps TRBD2 (5 bases). V lost 7 bases and J 4 bases, leaving 15 bases between the germline ends. CDR3 length: 13 residues. Germline CDR1 is SQVTM and CDR2 is ANQGSEA. The CDR3 loop is CSGSAPEADTQYF. The CDR3 DNA sequence: TGCAGCGGGAGTGCCCCGGAGGCAGATACGCAGTATTTT.

The V and J genes are TRBV14 and TRBJ2-1; D is possibly TRBD1 (6 bases). The CDR3 length is 16 residues. V was cut by 0 bases and J by 7 bases, with 16 bases left in between. The germline V gene has CDR1 SGHDN and CDR2 FVKESK. CDR3 sequence (DNA): TGTGCCAGCAGCCAAGATCTATACAGGGATGGAAATGAGCAGTTCTTC. This translates into CASSQDLYRDGNEQFF.

This chain joins TRBV5-1 and TRBJ1-1; the match to TRBD1 covers 7 bases. The CDR3 spans 15 residues. Germline V lookup: CDR1 SGHRS, CDR2 YFSETQ. V gave up 6 bases and J gave up 0 bases; unmatched junction bases: 8. The CDR3 reads CASKVTGFMNTEAFF. The CDR3 coding sequence is TGCGCCAGCAAAGTGACAGGGTTCATGAACACTGAAGCTTTCTTT.

The rearrangement links TRBV3-1 (or the pseudogene TRBV3-2) to TRBJ1-1; 7 bases map to TRBD1. Per germline, CDR1 LGHDT and CDR2 YNNKEL (reference sequence). The CDR3 extends over 14 amino acids. J gave up 8 bases and V 3 bases, and 9 bases lay outside the gene matches. The CDR3 loop reads CASSQSGTVGEAFF. In DNA form, the CDR3 reads TGTGCCAGCAGCCAGTCCGGGACAGTCGGGGAAGCTTTCTTT.

The V and J genes are TRBV5-1 and TRBJ1-1, with 8 bases aligning to TRBD1. From germline, CDR1 is SGHRS and CDR2 YFSETQ. Losses at the gene ends were 4 bases for V and 0 bases for J; bases not matched to a gene: 5. The length of the CDR3 is 15 residues. Here the CDR3 DNA reads TGCGCCAGCAGCCCACGACAGGGGATGAACACTGAAGCTTTCTTT. This encodes CASSPRQGMNTEAFF.

The chain links TRBV5-1 to TRBJ2-1; 16 bases fit TRBD2. Germline V gene lookup returns CDR1 SGHRS and CDR2 YFSETQ. The V segment lost 5 bases and the J segment 6 bases; nucleotides outside the gene matches: 5. The CDR3 is 16 residues long. CDR3 residues: CASRGLAGGKSNEQFF. Here the CDR3 DNA reads TGCGCCAGCAGGGGACTAGCGGGGGGGAAGAGCAATGAGCAGTTCTTC.

V is TRBV5-1 and J is TRBJ2-3, with 9 bases lining up with TRBD2. The CDR3 sequence is 19 residues long. V shed 0 bases, J shed 5 bases, and the junction held 16 bases outside the gene matches. From germline, CDR1 is SGHRS and CDR2 YFSETQ. CDR3 coding DNA: TGCGCCAGCAGCTTGGTCAGGTCTGGCGGGGGGGCGAGGATAGATACGCAGTATTTT. Translation gives CASSLVRSGGGARIDTQYF.

The chain couples TRBV14 to TRBJ2-1; D is unclear. The CDR3 covers 13 residues. The germline CDR1 and CDR2 sequences are SGHDN and FVKESK. V was trimmed by 3 bases and J by 7 bases, leaving 10 bases between them. CDR3 loop: CASSQLILNEQFF. The CDR3 coding sequence is TGTGCCAGCAGCCAGCTTATACTAAATGAGCAGTTCTTC.

This clone was recorded once. The chain joins TRBV30 to TRBJ1-4, with 7 bases that match TRBD1. The CDR3 spans 13 residues. CDR1 is GTSNPN, CDR2 SVGIG, per germline (reference sequence). J was trimmed by 9 bases and V by 3 bases; bases with no gene match: 7. The CDR3 nucleotides are TGTGCCTGGAGGGACAGGAATTATCAAAAACTGTTTTTT. It codes for CAWRDRNYQKLFF.